The 32 T cell receptor beta chains listed next were all sequenced from one sample in a study of blood T cell repertoires in COVID-19. Measured with immunoSEQ multiplex PCR; TCRdb has only the in-frame clones, and not every one. The sample yields 90,000 to 120,000 clones, 90% to 95% seen once. The sequencing input was peripheral blood. The receptors here all came from a human donor in a cohort sampled during active COVID-19.

The CDR3 protein is CASSQDVYGTSGRSSYNEQFF. The CDR3 DNA reads TGCGCCAGCAGCCAAGACGTCTACGGGACTAGCGGGCGAAGCTCCTACAATGAGCAGTTCTTC. The rearrangement links TRBV4-3 to TRBJ2-1; 12 bases match TRBD2. After removal of 0 bases from V and 0 bases from J, the junction contained 12 bases not matched to a gene. CDR1 is LGHNA and CDR2 is YSLEER in the germline V gene. The CDR3 is 21 residues long.

The rearrangement links TRBV2 to TRBJ1-2; D possibly corresponds to TRBD1 (5 bases). CDR3 size: 16 residues. Germline V CDR1 and CDR2: SNHLY, FYNNEI. Trimming cost V 0 bases and J 4 bases, with 15 bases left between them. The CDR3 region has the DNA TGTGCCAGCAGTGAAGCAAGCCCGCAGGGAATCTATGGCTACACCTTC. It specifies CASSEASPQGIYGYTF.

This clone was detected a few times. The chain joins TRBV19 to TRBJ1-5, with D possibly matching TRBD1 (5 bases). CDR1 LNHDA and CDR2 SQIVND come from the germline V gene (reference sequence). The CDR3 contains 16 residues. With 1 base removed from V and 11 bases from J, the gap between germline ends came to 21 bases. For the CDR3, the DNA is TGTGCCAGTAGTATAGCCGGGGCCAAGGGACTTGAAGCCCAGCATTTT. Amino acid sequence: CASSIAGAKGLEAQHF.

The chain employs TRBV30 and TRBJ2-3; weak D call: TRBD2 (6 bases). Looked up from germline, CDR1 is GTSNPN and CDR2 is SVGIG (reference sequence). The germline V and J ends were trimmed by 4 bases and 0 bases, with 14 bases remaining between them. The CDR3 runs to 15 residues. The CDR3 here is CAWTAGTPSTDTQYF. CDR3 sequence (DNA): TGTGCCTGGACCGCCGGGACTCCTAGCACAGATACGCAGTATTTT.

The V gene is TRBV30, the J gene TRBJ2-7; 8 bases match TRBD2. Germline assignment: CDR1 GTSNPN and CDR2 SVGIG (reference sequence). CDR3 length: 15 residues. Trimming took 2 bases from V and 7 from J; bases not matched to a gene: 13. The CDR3 DNA reads as TGTGCCTGGAGTTCGCAACCTAGCGGGTGGGGGGAGCAGTACTTC. Amino acid sequence: CAWSSQPSGWGEQYF.

The chain carries TRBV27 and TRBJ1-5; possible D gene TRBD1, 5 bases. V lost 3 bases to trimming and J lost 0 bases, with 6 bases between them. This CDR3 spans 14 amino acids. CDR1 MNHEY and CDR2 SMNVEV come from the germline V gene (reference sequence). CDR3 coding DNA: TGTGCCAGCAGTTTGCAGGGTAGCAATCAGCCCCAGCATTTT. This encodes CASSLQGSNQPQHF.

This sequence joins TRBV30 and TRBJ1-3, with 12 nucleotides matching TRBD1. V shed 2 bases and J 3 bases; nucleotides not matched to a gene: 8. CDR3 length equals 17 residues. Germline V lookup: CDR1 GTSNPN, CDR2 SVGIG (reference sequence). CDR3 in DNA: TGTGCCTGGAGTTCCGGGACAGGGGGCCTATTTGGAAACACCATATATTTT. It is translated as CAWSSGTGGLFGNTIYF.

This chain links TRBV2 with TRBJ2-7, with D perhaps TRBD1 (5 bases). The CDR3 is 12 amino acids. V shed 8 bases and J shed 2 bases, with 10 bases lying between them. Germline-derived CDR1 and CDR2 are SNHLY and FYNNEI. The CDR3 loop is CASGSRAYEQYF. The CDR3 DNA sequence: TGTGCCAGCGGTAGCAGGGCCTACGAGCAGTACTTC.

Written as DNA, the CDR3 is TGCAGCGTTGAAGGAGCAGCATCCGAGGGCTATGGCTACACCTTC. This codes for CSVEGAASEGYGYTF. This chain connects TRBV29-1 to TRBJ1-2, with D unclear. The V gene lost 1 base and the J gene lost 4 bases, with 16 bases spanning the gap. The CDR3 totals 15 residues. Germline V lookup: CDR1 SQVTM, CDR2 ANQGSEA.

This chain joins TRBV11-1 and TRBJ2-4, with 9 nucleotides matching TRBD2. With 2 bases clipped from V and 5 bases from J, the junction kept 7 bases outside the gene matches. This CDR3 is 16 amino acids long. Germline CDR1 SGHAT, CDR2 FQDESV (reference sequence). The CDR3 here is CASSLYASGAQNIQYF. CDR3 nucleotide sequence: TGTGCCAGCAGCTTATATGCTAGCGGGGCCCAAAACATTCAGTACTTC.

This clone was detected only a few times. The rearrangement uses TRBV6-6 and TRBJ1-5; TRBD1 aligns across 7 bases. The CDR3 consists of 15 residues. V was clipped by 5 bases and J by 0 bases; unmatched bases: 4. CDR1 MNHNY and CDR2 SVGAGI come from the germline V gene (reference sequence). In nucleotides, the CDR3 is TGTGCCAGCAGTAGGACAGGTAATAGCAATCAGCCCCAGCATTTT. Translation gives CASSRTGNSNQPQHF.

The J gene is TRBJ2-3, the V gene TRBV24-1; 14 bases are a match to TRBD2. CDR3 length: 18 amino acids. The germline CDR1 and CDR2 sequences are KGHDR and SFDVKD. The trim removed 2 bases at V and 2 bases at J, leaving 5 bases unmatched. CDR3: CATSDSPGLAGVTDTQYF. The DNA of the CDR3 is TGTGCCACCAGTGATTCCCCGGGACTAGCGGGAGTCACAGATACGCAGTATTTT.

V gene TRBV25-1 combines with J gene TRBJ2-7, with 8 bases aligning to TRBD2. Germline CDR1 MGHDK, CDR2 SYGVNS. CDR3 size: 15 residues. Trimming took 2 bases from V and 6 from J; bases not matched to a gene: 9. The CDR3, as DNA: TGTGCCAGCAGTGAAGGTTTCGGCGGGAGGAGCGAGCAGTACTTC. This encodes CASSEGFGGRSEQYF.

This chain connects TRBV7-8 to TRBJ1-4, with 9 bases aligning to TRBD1. The V gene end was trimmed by 1 base and the J gene end by 7 bases; junction bases not matched to a gene: 4. In germline, CDR1 is SGHVS, CDR2 FQNEAQ. The CDR3 runs to 15 residues. CDR3 DNA: TGTGCCAGCAGCTTAGGGCCACAGGGGGCTGAAAAACTGTTTTTT. Translation: CASSLGPQGAEKLFF.

The chain uses TRBV6-6 and TRBJ2-3; 8 bases line up with TRBD1. Trimming at V came to 4 bases and at J to 1 base, leaving 7 bases not matched to a gene. Per the germline V gene, CDR1 is MNHNY and CDR2 is SVGAGI (reference sequence). The CDR3 totals 16 residues. In DNA, the CDR3 is TGTGCCAGCAGTTTCGCAGGGGGCACCCGCACAGATACGCAGTATTTT. This gives the protein CASSFAGGTRTDTQYF.

As concerns this clone: An end of the junction differs from the germline gene, which may be a read error. V usage is TRBV7-7 and J usage is TRBJ2-7, with 10 nucleotides matching TRBD2. The germline V gene has CDR1 SSHAT and CDR2 FNYEAQ (reference sequence). This CDR3 is 15 amino acids long. This chain's CDR3 is CASSFASGGHVVYLF. The CDR3 DNA sequence: TGTGCTAGCAGCTTTGCTAGCGGGGGCCATGTTGTATACCTCTTC.

The rearrangement uses TRBV19 and TRBJ2-1; the D gene is possibly TRBD1 (6 bases). V lost 7 bases to trimming and J lost 2 bases, with 15 bases between them. The CDR3 spans 15 residues. The V gene's germline CDR1 is LNHDA and CDR2 SQIVND (reference sequence). CDR3 DNA: TGTGCCAGTACCCTCCAGGGGTCCCCCTACAATGAGCAGTTCTTC. It encodes CASTLQGSPYNEQFF.

As for this clone: One base away lies a much larger clone, so this may be a sequencing read error. Other nucleotide sequences from this sample produce the same CDR3. The chain recombines TRBV3-1 (or the pseudogene TRBV3-2) with TRBJ2-7; 10 nucleotides match TRBD1. CDR1 and CDR2 from the germline V gene are LGHDT and YNNKEL (reference sequence). This CDR3 spans 14 amino acids. J was trimmed by 3 bases and V by 1 base; bases with no gene match: 0. This chain's CDR3 is CASSQGTGGYEQYF. The DNA for the CDR3 is TGTGCCAGCAGCCAAGGGACAGGGGGCTACGAGCAGTACTTC.

The CDR3 DNA sequence: TGTGCCAGCAGTTACTCATCAGCGGGTACCTCCGGGGAGCTGTTTTTT. Amino acid sequence: CASSYSSAGTSGELFF. The V call is TRBV6-5, the J call TRBJ2-2, with a tentative D call TRBD2 (6 bases). Looked up from germline, CDR1 is MNHEY and CDR2 is SVGAGI. This CDR3 comprises 16 residues. Trimming left V 0 bases short and J 6 bases short, with 14 bases between.

This chain uses TRBV12-5 with TRBJ2-1; 7 nucleotides align to TRBD1. Germline lookup yields CDR1 LGHNT and CDR2 FRNRAP. The length of the CDR3 is 12 residues. The CDR3 nucleotides read TGTCCTGACCGGGACAGTGTAAGTGAGCAGTTCTTC. Its protein is CPDRDSVSEQFF.

The chain joins TRBV4-2 to TRBJ2-3; D perhaps matches TRBD1 (5 bases). There are 16 residues in the CDR3. Germline V lookup: CDR1 LGHNA, CDR2 YNFKEQ. Trimming took off 1 base at V and 1 base at J, with 12 bases between the two ends. Here the CDR3 reads CASSQAGQTGTDTQYF. DNA for the CDR3: TGTGCCAGCAGCCAAGCCGGCCAGACAGGCACAGATACGCAGTATTTT.

This clone was detected only once. The V gene is TRBV6-6, the J gene TRBJ2-7; D gene ambiguous. This CDR3 is built from 13 residues. Trimming took 2 bases from V and 6 from J, leaving 11 bases between them. CDR1 and CDR2 (germline): MNHNY, SVGAGI (reference sequence). DNA of the CDR3: TGTGCCAGCAGTTACGGTAAGCTACCCGAGCAGTACTTC. Protein product: CASSYGKLPEQYF.

The sample holds one count of this clone. CDR3 in amino acids: CASSFRPNTEAFF. DNA of the CDR3: TGTGCCAGCAGTTTTCGTCCGAACACTGAAGCTTTCTTT. The rearrangement links TRBV28 to TRBJ1-1; D remains unclear. The CDR3 is made up of 13 amino acids. V lost 3 bases to trimming and J lost 1 base, with 6 bases between them. Germline CDR1 MDHEN, CDR2 SYDVKM.

This chain joins TRBV7-8 and TRBJ1-2, with TRBD1 identical over 7 bases. The germline V gene encodes CDR1 SGHVS and CDR2 FQNEAQ. V lost 4 bases to trimming and J lost 4 bases; unmatched junction nucleotides: 12. This CDR3 spans 16 amino acids. CDR3 in DNA: TGTGCCAGCAGCTCCCGGGACAGTCTTATTTTCTATGGCTACACCTTC. This codes for CASSSRDSLIFYGYTF.

The J gene is TRBJ1-6, the V gene TRBV7-6, with D uncertain. Trimming left V 4 bases short and J 9 bases short, with 7 bases between. Germline CDR1 and CDR2: SGHVS and FNYEAQ. This CDR3 spans 12 amino acids. The CDR3 sequence: CASSSGGSPLHF. For the CDR3, the DNA is TGTGCCAGCAGCTCAGGTGGTTCACCCCTCCACTTT.

The chain has TRBV6-5 and TRBJ1-5; D is uncertain. This CDR3 has 15 amino acids. With 6 bases removed from V and 0 bases from J, the gap between germline ends came to 12 bases. The germline V gene has CDR1 MNHEY and CDR2 SVGAGI. The CDR3, as DNA: TGTGCCAGCAGCCCAGTTTCTTATAGCAATCAGCCCCAGCATTTT. This translates into CASSPVSYSNQPQHF.

The chain uses TRBV7-8 and TRBJ2-3; possible D gene TRBD2, 7 bases. Germline V gene sequence: CDR1 SGHVS, CDR2 FQNEAQ. This CDR3 region has 16 residues. The V end lost 2 bases, the J end lost 2 bases, and 14 bases lay between the germline ends. CDR3 nucleotide sequence: TGTGCCAGCAGCTTATGGGGGGGACAAAACACAGATACGCAGTATTTT. This encodes CASSLWGGQNTDTQYF.

The chain is built from TRBV19 and TRBJ2-6; no clear D. The germline gives CDR1 LNHDA, CDR2 SQIVND (reference sequence). The length of the CDR3 is 16 residues. V lost 1 base and J lost 0, with 7 bases in between. CDR3 bases: TGTGCCAGTAGTATAGTCCACACCTCTGGGGCCAACGTCCTGACTTTC. Translated, it gives CASSIVHTSGANVLTF.

The chain couples TRBV4-1 to TRBJ1-6; D not resolved. Germline V gene data show CDR1 as MGHRA and CDR2 as YSYEKL. This CDR3 is 16 amino acids long. Trimming took 0 bases from V and 8 from J, leaving 14 bases between them. CDR3 in amino acids: CASSQDQGSGYSPLHF. DNA of the CDR3: TGCGCCAGCAGCCAAGACCAAGGGAGCGGGTATTCACCCCTCCACTTT.

This chain's CDR3 is CASSSWAAFTYEQYF. The CDR3 bases are TGTGCCAGCAGCTCCTGGGCCGCGTTCACCTACGAGCAGTACTTC. The chain joins TRBV5-6 to TRBJ2-7, with D uncertain. The CDR3 has 15 residues. Germline V gene lookup returns CDR1 SGHDT and CDR2 YYEEEE. V was clipped by 3 bases and J by 2 bases, with 15 bases between them.

J is TRBJ1-5 and V is TRBV6-6; D is ambiguous. The germline CDR1 and CDR2 sequences are MNHNY and SVGAGI (reference sequence). This CDR3 has 14 residues. Trimming removed 8 bases at V and 1 base at J, with 12 bases between. For the CDR3, the DNA is TGTGCCAGCCTCCCCGACATCAGCAATCAGCCCCAGCATTTT. It translates to CASLPDISNQPQHF.

V and J are TRBV2 and TRBJ2-5; 8 positions match TRBD1. The CDR3 spans 15 residues. The germline gives CDR1 SNHLY, CDR2 FYNNEI. The ends lost 6 bases at V and 1 base at J; junction bases unmatched: 7. The CDR3 nucleotides read TGTGCCAGCAGGGAGGACAGGGCCCTCCAAGAGACCCAGTACTTC. It yields the protein CASREDRALQETQYF.